The clone carrying this T cell receptor (beta chain) showed up just once. Antigen: not known. These data belong to a study of vaccination effects on CD4 cells after COVID-19. Study at large: With the ViraFEST assay, the study expanded antigen-specific CD4+ T cells using viral peptide pools, then sequenced them.

This table comes from immunoSEQ multiplex PCR, and its TCRdb copy is limited to in-frame clones, with some not included. The table records 45,000 or so clones, roughly 80% of them present only once. CDR1 and CDR2 from the germline V gene are SEHNR and FQNEAQ (reference sequence). The CDR3 has 16 amino acids. V was clipped by 6 bases and J by 0 bases, with 15 bases between them. Cultured cells yielded isolated CD4+ T cells after around 10 days. This receptor was taken from a human donor who had a prior SARS-CoV-2 infection. The sequences come from CD4+ T cells from PBMCs cultured without peptide, collected before COVID-19 vaccination. This rearrangement joins TRBV7-9 to TRBJ1-3; no definite D call. The CDR3 region is CASSPPGGSSGNTIYF. CDR3 nucleotide sequence: TGTGCCAGCAGTCCTCCGGGCGGAAGCTCTGGAAACACCATATATTTT.